This T cell receptor (beta chain) was captured by sequencing in a study of shared clonotypes between healthy human individuals. Points from the study as a whole: Sampling covered blood only; tissue repertoires likely differ.

CD45RA-negative memory and CD45RA+ naive subsets were split from the CD4+ cells. Germline lookup yields CDR1 SGDLS and CDR2 YYNGEE. Trimming left V 0 bases short and J 8 bases short, with 15 bases between. This CDR3 contains 15 residues. Data came from immunoSEQ multiplex PCR; TCRdb stores just in-frame clones and leaves some out. The sample lists a few hundred thousand clones; roughly 80% were seen once. Note on this clone: Antigen unknown.

The sequenced material came from memory CD4+ T cells sorted from blood. Described subset: CD45RA-negative fraction. This receptor was obtained from a man aged 25-40 years in good health. V usage is TRBV9 and J usage is TRBJ2-1, with a possible D match to TRBD2 (5 bases). The CDR3 nucleotides are TGTGCCAGCAGCGTAGCTGTTTGGGGAGTCGATGAGCAGTTCTTC. Encoded protein: CASSVAVWGVDEQFF. Drawing the rest from reference TRBV9 and TRBJ2-1, the complete variable domain is DSGVTQTPKHLITATGQRVTLRCSPRSGDLSVYWYQQSLDQGLQFLIQYYNGEERAKGNILERFSAQQFPDLHSELNLSSLELGDSALYFCASSVAVWGVDEQFFGPGTRLTVL.